This T cell receptor beta chain came from a study of T cells in Graves' hyperthyroidism and ophthalmopathy. Overall study findings and caveats: Researchers found most expanded thyroid clonotypes above 0.001 in blood as well.

The source material, RNA transcripts, was used to amplify TCR beta CDR3 regions. Researchers ran a first-round RT-PCR on the TCR CDR3 using the HTBI primer set. Each CDR3 protein gets one entry after TCRdb re-called the multiplex PCR reads with MiXCR. The top ten hold under 8.5% of the sample, which has roughly 750,000 distinct CDR3 sequences, roughly 17% seen once. This clonotype was counted a few times. No antigen is known for it. The sequencing sample was made of blood. This receptor was identified in a young man with Graves' hyperthyroidism.

CDR3 residues: CASSFINWSEKLFF. CDR3 DNA: TGTGCCAGCAGTTTTATTAATTGGAGTGAAAAACTGTTTTTT. The chain is built from TRBV28 and TRBJ1-4; D unclear. V lost 3 bases, J lost 7 bases, and 12 bases lay in between. The CDR3 is 14 amino acids. From germline, CDR1 is MDHEN and CDR2 SYDVKM.